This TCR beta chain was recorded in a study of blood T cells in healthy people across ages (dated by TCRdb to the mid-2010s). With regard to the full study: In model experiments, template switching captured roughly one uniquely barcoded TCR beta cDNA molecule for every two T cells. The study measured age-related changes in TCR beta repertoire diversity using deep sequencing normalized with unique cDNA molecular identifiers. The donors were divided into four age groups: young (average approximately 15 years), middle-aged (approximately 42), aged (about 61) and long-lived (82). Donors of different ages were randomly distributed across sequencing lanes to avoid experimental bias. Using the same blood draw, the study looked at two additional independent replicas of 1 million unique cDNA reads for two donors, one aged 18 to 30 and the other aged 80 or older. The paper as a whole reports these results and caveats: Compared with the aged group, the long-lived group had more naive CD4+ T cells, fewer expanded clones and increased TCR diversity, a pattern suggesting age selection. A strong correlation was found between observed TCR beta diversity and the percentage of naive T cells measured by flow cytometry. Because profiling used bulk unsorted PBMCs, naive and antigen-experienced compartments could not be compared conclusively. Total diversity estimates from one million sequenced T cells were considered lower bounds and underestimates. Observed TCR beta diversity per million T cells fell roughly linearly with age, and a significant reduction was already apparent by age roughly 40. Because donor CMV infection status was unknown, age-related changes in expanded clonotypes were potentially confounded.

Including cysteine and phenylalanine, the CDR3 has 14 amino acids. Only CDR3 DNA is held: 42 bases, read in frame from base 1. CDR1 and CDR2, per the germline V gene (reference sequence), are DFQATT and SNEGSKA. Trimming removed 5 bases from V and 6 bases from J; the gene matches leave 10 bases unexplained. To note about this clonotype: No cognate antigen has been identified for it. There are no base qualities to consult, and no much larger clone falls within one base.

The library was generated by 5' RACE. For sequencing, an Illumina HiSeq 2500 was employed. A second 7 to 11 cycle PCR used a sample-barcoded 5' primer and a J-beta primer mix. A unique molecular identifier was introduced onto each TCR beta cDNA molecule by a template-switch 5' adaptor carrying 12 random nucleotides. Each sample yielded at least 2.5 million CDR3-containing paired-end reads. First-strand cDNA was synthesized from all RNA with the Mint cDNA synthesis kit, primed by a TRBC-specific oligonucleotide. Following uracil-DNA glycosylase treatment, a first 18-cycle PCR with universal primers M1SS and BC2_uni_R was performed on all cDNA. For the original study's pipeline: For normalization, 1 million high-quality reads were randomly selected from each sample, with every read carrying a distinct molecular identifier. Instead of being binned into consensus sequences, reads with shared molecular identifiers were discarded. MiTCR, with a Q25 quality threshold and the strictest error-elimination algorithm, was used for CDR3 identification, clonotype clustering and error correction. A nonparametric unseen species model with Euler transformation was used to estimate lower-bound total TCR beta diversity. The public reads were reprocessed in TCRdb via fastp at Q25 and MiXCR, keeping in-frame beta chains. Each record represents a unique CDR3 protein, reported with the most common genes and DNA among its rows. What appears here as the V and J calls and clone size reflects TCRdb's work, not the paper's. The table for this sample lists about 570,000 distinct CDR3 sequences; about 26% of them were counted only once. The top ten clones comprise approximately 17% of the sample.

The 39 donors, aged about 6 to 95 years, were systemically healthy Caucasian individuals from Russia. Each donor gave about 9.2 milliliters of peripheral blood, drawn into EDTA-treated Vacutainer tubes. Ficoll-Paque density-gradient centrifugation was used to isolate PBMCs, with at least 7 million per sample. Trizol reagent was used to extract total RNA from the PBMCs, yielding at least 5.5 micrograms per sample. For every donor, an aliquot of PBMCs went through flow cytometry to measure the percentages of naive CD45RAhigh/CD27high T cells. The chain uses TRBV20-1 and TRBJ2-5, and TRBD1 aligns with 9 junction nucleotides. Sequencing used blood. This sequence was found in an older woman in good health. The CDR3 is CSAPQQGALKTQYF. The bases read TGCAGTGCTCCCCAACAGGGGGCGTTGAAGACCCAGTACTTC.